Listed here are 5 T cell receptor beta chains from one sample, sequenced in a study of cytomegalovirus exposure and HLA in healthy donors. The study ran its PCR with 60 Vbeta and 13 Jbeta primers. Profiling relied on immunoSEQ multiplex PCR, and the TCRdb table lists in-frame clones only, not all of them. The sample has more than 100,000 clones; about three fifths are singletons. What was sequenced was PBMCs. These receptors originate from a man in his forties in good health and CMV-seropositive.

This sequence joins TRBV30 and TRBJ2-5, with 7 nucleotides matching TRBD1. After removal of 2 bases from V and 4 bases from J, the junction contained 7 bases not matched to a gene. The CDR3 totals 14 residues. Germline CDR1 and CDR2: GTSNPN and SVGIG (reference sequence). DNA for the CDR3: TGTGCCTGGAGTCGGGGACAGTTAGTAGAGACCCAGTACTTC. Amino acids: CAWSRGQLVETQYF.

The chain carries TRBV5-1 and TRBJ2-5, with 9 bases aligning to TRBD1. After removal of 0 bases from V and 7 bases from J, the junction contained 1 base not matched to a gene. Per the germline V gene, CDR1 is SGHRS and CDR2 is YFSETQ. The CDR3 is made up of 13 amino acids. CDR3 in amino acids: CASSLGQGVTQYF. The DNA for the CDR3 is TGCGCCAGCAGCTTGGGACAGGGGGTGACCCAGTACTTC.

In its sample, this clone was seen a few times. The chain employs TRBV30 and TRBJ2-1; 8 nucleotides align to TRBD2. V shed 2 bases, J shed 3 bases, and the junction held 3 bases outside the gene matches. The CDR3 sequence is 14 residues long. Germline loops: CDR1 GTSNPN, CDR2 SVGIG (reference sequence). The CDR3 region is CAWSIAGNYNEQFF. The CDR3 bases are TGTGCCTGGAGTATAGCGGGGAACTACAATGAGCAGTTCTTC.

V is TRBV6-5 and J is TRBJ1-2; TRBD1 matches at 8 bases. The CDR3 runs to 15 residues. The V gene end was trimmed by 4 bases and the J gene end by 8 bases; junction bases not matched to a gene: 12. Germline V CDR1 and CDR2: MNHEY, SVGAGI. CDR3 bases: TGTGCCAGCAGTTCCCGGACAGGGACGCCCGGGGGCTACACCTTC. Its protein product is CASSSRTGTPGGYTF.

The chain joins TRBV20-1 to TRBJ1-1; unclear D gene. Germline values: CDR1 DFQATT, CDR2 SNEGSKA (reference sequence). CDR3 length: 11 residues. Between the trimmed V and J ends, which lost 3 bases and 11 bases, there was a span of 13 bases. CDR3 sequence: CSARPARLAFF. CDR3 coding DNA: TGCAGTGCTAGGCCCGCGAGGTTGGCTTTCTTT.